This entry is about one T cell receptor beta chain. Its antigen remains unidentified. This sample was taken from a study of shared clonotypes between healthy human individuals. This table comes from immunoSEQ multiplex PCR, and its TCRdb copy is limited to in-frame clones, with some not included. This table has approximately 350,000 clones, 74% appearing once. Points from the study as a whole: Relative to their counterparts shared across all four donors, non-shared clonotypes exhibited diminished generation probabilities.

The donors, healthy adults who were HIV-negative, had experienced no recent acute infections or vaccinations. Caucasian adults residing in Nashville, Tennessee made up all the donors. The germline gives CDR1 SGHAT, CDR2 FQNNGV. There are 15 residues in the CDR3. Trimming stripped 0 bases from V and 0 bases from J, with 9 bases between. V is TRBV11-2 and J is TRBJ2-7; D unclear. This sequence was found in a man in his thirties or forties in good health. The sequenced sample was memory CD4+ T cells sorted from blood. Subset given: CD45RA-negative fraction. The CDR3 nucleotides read TGTGCCAGCAGCTTAGATCAGAGGAGCTCCTACGAGCAGTACTTC. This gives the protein CASSLDQRSSYEQYF.